A selection of T cell receptor beta chains follows, all from one sample in a study of identical twins. TCRdb used MiXCR to reprocess the 5' RACE reads, holding one entry per CDR3 protein. The sample consists of roughly 490,000 distinct CDR3 sequences, roughly an eighth of them appearing once. These sequences were also reported in another study, on yellow fever vaccine responses in identical twins.

The sequenced sample consisted of CD4+ T cells sorted from blood. These receptors were taken from a woman aged 18-29 years in good health. CDR3s include the opening cysteine and the closing phenylalanine or tryptophan. The order of the fields is J gene, V gene, clone size, D gene, CDR3 DNA, CDR3 protein. D genes are given only for firm matches. Where a row states a size, it is once, few, many or the class of an expanded clone; other rows omit it.

J: TRBJ1-5; V: TRBV7-8; size: -; D: TRBD1; DNA: TGTGCCAGCAGCGCCGGGACAGATAGCAATCAGCCCCAGCATTTT; CDR3: CASSAGTDSNQPQHF
J: TRBJ2-3; V: TRBV5-1; size: many; D: -; DNA: TGCGCCAGCAGCTTAGGGACACTAAGCACAGATACGCAGTATTTT; CDR3: CASSLGTLSTDTQYF
J: TRBJ2-7; V: TRBV29-1; size: few; D: TRBD1; DNA: TGCAGCGTTGTACCCCTATCCAGGGACAGGGGAGAGTTTGTTAGGTGCGAGCAGTACTTC; CDR3: CSVVPLSRDRGEFVRCEQYF
J: TRBJ1-2; V: TRBV12-3/TRBV12-4; size: few; D: -; DNA: TGTGCCAGCAGTTTGGGCAGGCCAAACTATGGCTACACCTTC; CDR3: CASSLGRPNYGYTF
J: TRBJ2-1; V: TRBV7-9; size: -; D: TRBD2; DNA: TGTGCCAGTGTAGCGGGGGGCCTCTACAATGAGCAGTTCTTC; CDR3: CASVAGGLYNEQFF
J: TRBJ2-3; V: TRBV20-1; size: -; D: TRBD2; DNA: TGCAGTGCTAGGTACCCTAGCGGGATGACAGATACGCAGTATTTT; CDR3: CSARYPSGMTDTQYF
J: TRBJ2-3; V: TRBV6-5; size: few; D: -; DNA: TGTGCCAGCAGTATAGCGAGTACTAGCACAGATACGCAGTATTTT; CDR3: CASSIASTSTDTQYF
J: TRBJ2-6; V: TRBV18; size: few; D: -; DNA: TGTGCCAGCTCACTATGGACGCGGGACTCCTCTGGGGCCAACGTCCTGACTTTC; CDR3: CASSLWTRDSSGANVLTF
J: TRBJ2-1; V: TRBV15; size: -; D: TRBD2; DNA: TGTGCCACCAGCGGCCAAAACCCGGGACTAGCGGCGGGGAATGAGCAGTTCTTC; CDR3: CATSGQNPGLAAGNEQFF
J: TRBJ2-2; V: TRBV18; size: -; D: -; DNA: TGTGCCAGCCGAAATCAGGAAGCAAGCGGGGAGCTGTTTTTT; CDR3: CASRNQEASGELFF
J: TRBJ1-3; V: TRBV25-1; size: -; D: -; DNA: TGTGCCAGCAGTGAGGTGGCAGGACGCACCATATATTTT; CDR3: CASSEVAGRTIYF
J: TRBJ2-1; V: TRBV19; size: few; D: -; DNA: TGTGCCAGTAGTATAAGGGACGGTTTTTACAATGAGCAGTTCTTC; CDR3: CASSIRDGFYNEQFF
J: TRBJ2-7; V: TRBV20-1; size: -; D: -; DNA: TGCAGTGCTAGAGATGCGGGGACACCCTTAAGCTCCTACGAGCAGTACTTC; CDR3: CSARDAGTPLSSYEQYF
J: TRBJ2-7; V: TRBV5-1; size: many; D: TRBD2; DNA: TGCGCCAGCAGACTAGCGGGAGGGCCCTACGAGCAGTACTTC; CDR3: CASRLAGGPYEQYF
J: TRBJ2-7; V: TRBV15; size: many; D: -; DNA: TGTGCCACCAGCTCCGACAGCTCCTACGAGCAGTACTTC; CDR3: CATSSDSSYEQYF
J: TRBJ2-3; V: TRBV29-1; size: -; D: TRBD2; DNA: TGCAGCTTTACTAGCGGGGGTGGCCAAACGCAGTATTTT; CDR3: CSFTSGGGQTQYF
J: TRBJ2-5; V: TRBV29-1; size: -; D: -; DNA: TGCAGCGTTGATGTTTTTGGCAGACAAGAGACCCAGTACTTC; CDR3: CSVDVFGRQETQYF
J: TRBJ2-7; V: TRBV20-1; size: -; D: -; DNA: TGCAGTGCTAGGATCCCTCGGGGGACCTACGAGCAGTACTTC; CDR3: CSARIPRGTYEQYF
J: TRBJ2-4; V: TRBV30; size: -; D: -; DNA: TGTGCCTGGAGTGTGTGGCTAGCGCAGAACATTCAGTACTTC; CDR3: CAWSVWLAQNIQYF
J: TRBJ2-3; V: TRBV12-3/TRBV12-4; size: few; D: -; DNA: TGTGCCAGCAGTTTATCCAGCTATACGCAGTATTTT; CDR3: CASSLSSYTQYF
J: TRBJ1-5; V: TRBV12-3/TRBV12-4; size: many; D: TRBD1; DNA: TGTGCCAGCAGTGAACAGGGGGCGGGTCAGCCCCAGCATTTT; CDR3: CASSEQGAGQPQHF
J: TRBJ2-3; V: TRBV11-3; size: few; D: -; DNA: TGTGCCAGCAGCTTAGGAGGAGGGCGGGGCACAGATACGCAGTATTTT; CDR3: CASSLGGGRGTDTQYF
J: TRBJ2-7; V: TRBV7-2; size: -; D: -; DNA: TGTGCCAGCAGCTTAGTTGCTAGCGATTCCTACGAGCAGTACTTC; CDR3: CASSLVASDSYEQYF
J: TRBJ2-1; V: TRBV27; size: few; D: TRBD2; DNA: TGTGCCAGCAGTTTATTCCGCGGGAGAAGTGGTAATGAGCAGTTCTTC; CDR3: CASSLFRGRSGNEQFF